This T cell receptor (beta chain) was captured by sequencing in a study of cytomegalovirus exposure and HLA in healthy donors. The CDR3 spans 15 residues. J was trimmed by 7 bases and V by 7 bases; bases with no gene match: 13. From germline, CDR1 is LNHDA and CDR2 SQIVND (reference sequence). The PCR had 60 Vbeta and 13 Jbeta primers. TCRdb keeps only in-frame clones here, not all; method: immunoSEQ multiplex PCR. The table shows 60,000 to 95,000 clones, with around 80% occurring only once. The receptor was derived from a man aged 65-85 years in good health and CMV-seropositive. The sample was PBMCs. The chain uses TRBV19 and TRBJ1-5, with 7 nucleotides matching TRBD1. DNA of the CDR3: TGTGCCAGTAACAAGAGGCTAGGACAGGAACAGCCCCAGCATTTT. Translating gives CASNKRLGQEQPQHF. The full variable domain, with the rest looked up from reference TRBV19 and TRBJ1-5, is DGGITQSPKYLFRKEGQNVTLSCEQNLNHDAMYWYRQDPGQGLRLIYYSQIVNDFQKGDIAEGYSVSREKKESFPLTVTSAQKNPTAFYLCASNKRLGQEQPQHFGDGTRLSIL.